This T cell receptor beta chain was obtained from a study of tumor and adjacent non-tumor tissue in lung cancer (dated by TCRdb to the late 2010s). About the investigation overall: Patients with adenocarcinoma (roughly 12), squamous cell carcinoma (2) and small cell lung cancer (1) were included in the cohort. TCRbeta CDR3 sequencing was performed on 25 to 35 paired specimens, with one tumor sample and one normal lung sample collected per patient. The 15 enrolled patients, of whom around 10 were men and 5 were women, were aged about 31 to 85 years and were diagnosed with TNM stage I to III disease. In total, sequencing yielded 100 million to 150 million productive TCRbeta reads, which works out to an average of about 3.9 million reads per sample. The study compared bulk TCRbeta repertoires from lung tumor tissue and matched distant non-tumor lung tissue of some 14 lung cancer patients.

Library preparation employed multiplex PCR. Sequencing instrument: Illumina HiSeq 2500. TCRbeta libraries were built by three rounds of nested PCR using primers (Table S4), following protocols modified from ARM-PCR. Before sequencing, PCR products of 200-500 bp were excised from the gel and purified with the QIAquick gel extraction kit. Per the authors' processing: Reads were cleaned using Trimmomatic, were merged into complete CDR3 sequences using FLASH, and were assigned to V(D)J germline segments using MiTCR. VDJtools was used to compute clonal diversity as the inverse Simpson's index. In-frame sequences lacking a premature stop codon were counted as productive reads. Starting from the raw public reads, TCRdb applied fastp trimming at Q25, assembled clones with MiXCR and retained in-frame beta chains. Merged by CDR3 protein, the rows form single entries marked with the most common genes and DNA. TCRdb, not the original authors, processed these V and J calls. The sample yields 70,000 to 90,000 distinct CDR3 sequences; about two thirds were counted once. The ten largest account for approximately 30% of the sample.

The CDR3 numbers 12 residues from cysteine through phenylalanine. Just the 36-base CDR3 DNA is kept, in frame starting at base 1. From the germline V gene (reference sequence), CDR1 is DFQATT and CDR2 is SNEGSKA. RNA was isolated from bulk unsorted tissue, and RNA quality was assessed with a NanoDrop ND-1000 and an Agilent 2100. Distant non-tumor tissue taken more than 3 cm from the tumor edge was used as the normal lung sample. All donors had newly diagnosed lung cancer, had not received prior chemotherapy, and were admitted for thoracic surgery in China between August and November 2014. The study excluded patients who had received radiotherapy or chemotherapy before or who had another cancer at the same time. Pieces of surgical tissue measuring about 1-2.2 cm3 were kept in RNAlater solution and stored at -80 degrees C until use. Concerning this clonotype: This receptor's antigen is unknown. A junction end diverges from the germline sequence, so it may reflect a read error.

Overall study outcomes, separate from this receptor: Neither the sequencing platform nor unique molecular identifiers are named or mentioned anywhere in the methods. Tumor tissue showed significantly greater TCR diversity (inverse Simpson) than normal lung tissue (approximately 430 vs 150, P = 0.0075, Mann-Whitney U test). Only about 15 patients were in the cohort, and the authors stated that larger samples and more detailed clinical data are needed. Because peripheral blood was not sequenced, the blood TCRbeta repertoires of the lung cancer patients in the study went unexamined. The top 100 clones made up a significantly larger cumulative share of the repertoire in normal lung than in tumor tissue. Significantly higher TCR diversity was found in younger patients, and higher tumor TCR diversity was associated with shorter overall and disease-free survival.

The V and J genes are TRBV20-1 and TRBJ2-7; the D gene is unclear. Sequenced material: distant non-tumor lung tissue. The clonotype comes from a woman aged 50 to 60 with non-small cell lung cancer. The CDR3 corresponds to CTATRNANAQYF. The bases are TGCACTGCTACCAGGAATGCGAACGCGCAGTACTTC.